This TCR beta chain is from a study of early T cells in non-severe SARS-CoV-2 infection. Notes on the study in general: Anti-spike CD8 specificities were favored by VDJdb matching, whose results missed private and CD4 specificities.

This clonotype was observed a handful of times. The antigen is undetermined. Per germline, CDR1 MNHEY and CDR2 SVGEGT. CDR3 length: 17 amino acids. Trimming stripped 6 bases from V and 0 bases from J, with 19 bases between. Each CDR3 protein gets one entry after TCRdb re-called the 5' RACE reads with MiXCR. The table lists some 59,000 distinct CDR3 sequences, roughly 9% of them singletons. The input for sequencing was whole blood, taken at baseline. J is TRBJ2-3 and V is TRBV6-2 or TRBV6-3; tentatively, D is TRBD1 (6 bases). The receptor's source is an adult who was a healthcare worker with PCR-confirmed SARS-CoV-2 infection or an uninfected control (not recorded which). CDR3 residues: CASSISRTALSTDTQYF. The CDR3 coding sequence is TGTGCCAGCAGCATCTCCAGGACAGCCTTAAGCACAGATACGCAGTATTTT.